These 7 T cell receptor beta chains originate from one sample sequenced in a study of Ad26.COV2.S vaccination and SARS-CoV-2 variants. TCRdb's copy holds only in-frame clones and misses some; the assay was immunoSEQ multiplex PCR. The table has about 440,000 clones, around 88% seen once. This sample's treatment: around 19 received Ad26.COV2.S at low or high dose, single or two shots; about five received placebo; per-sample allocation not given. Collection of samples fell on day 63 after the first vaccine or placebo injection. The material sequenced was peripheral blood, taken in a trial of Ad26.COV2.S vaccine versus placebo. Receptor source: a person between 18 and 60 years old who received the Ad26.COV2.S COVID-19 vaccine or a placebo.

The chain couples TRBV6-6 to TRBJ2-4; TRBD2 matches 12 bases. V shed 5 bases, J shed 1 base, and the junction held 12 bases outside the gene matches. CDR3 length: 19 residues. The germline gives CDR1 MNHNY, CDR2 SVGAGI (reference sequence). DNA of the CDR3: TGTGCCAGCAGTCCCCCCCTAGCGGGAGGGCCGAGGGCCAAAAACATTCAGTACTTC. Encoded protein: CASSPPLAGGPRAKNIQYF.

The chain carries TRBV14 and TRBJ2-1, with 7 bases aligning to TRBD1. Unmatched junction bases numbered 6, after V lost 0 bases and J lost 7 bases. Germline CDR1 is SGHDN and CDR2 is FVKESK. This CDR3 has 15 residues. CDR3 region: CASSQDRGGGNEQFF. For the CDR3, the DNA is TGTGCCAGCAGCCAAGACAGAGGGGGCGGTAATGAGCAGTTCTTC.

The V gene is TRBV6-2 or TRBV6-3, the J gene TRBJ2-7; D remains unclear. V lost 2 bases to trimming and J lost 11 bases, with 13 bases between them. CDR3 length: 12 amino acids. CDR1 MNHEY and CDR2 SVGEGT come from the germline V gene. The CDR3 DNA reads TGTGCCAGCAGTTACCCCAACACGCACGAGTACTTC. Translated: CASSYPNTHEYF.

The chain uses TRBV12-3 or TRBV12-4 and TRBJ2-7; D is perhaps TRBD1 (6 bases). This CDR3 spans 13 amino acids. V dropped 5 bases and J dropped 6 bases, with 14 bases sitting between them. As DNA, the CDR3 is TGTGCCAGCAGTACACAGGGTCTGAGCGAGCAGTACTTC. Translation gives CASSTQGLSEQYF.

The chain links TRBV9 to TRBJ1-1; D remains ambiguous. The CDR3 is 14 amino acids. The V gene lost 7 bases and the J gene lost 1 base, with 14 bases spanning the gap. In germline, CDR1 is SGDLS, CDR2 YYNGEE. The CDR3 DNA follows: TGTGCCAGCGACCCCACCGGGTCGAACACTGAAGCTTTCTTT. Protein product: CASDPTGSNTEAFF.

In this sample, this clone turned up once. The CDR3: CASSLSPYNQPQHF. The CDR3 bases are TGTGCCAGCAGCTTGTCCCCCTACAATCAGCCCCAGCATTTT. V and J are TRBV7-2 and TRBJ1-5; D gene uncertain. The CDR3 is made up of 14 amino acids. Trimming pared 3 bases from V and 3 bases from J, leaving 9 bases between. Germline CDR1 is SGHTA and CDR2 is FQGNSA. Together with reference TRBV7-2 and TRBJ1-5, the CDR3 gives the full variable domain: GAGVSQSPSNKVTEKGKDVELRCDPISGHTALYWYRQSLGQGLEFLIYFQGNSAPDKSGLPSDRFSAERTGGSVSTLTIQRTQQEDSAVYLCASSLSPYNQPQHFGDGTRLSIL.

This clone was seen a handful of times. V gene TRBV9 combines with J gene TRBJ2-1; 7 nucleotides align to TRBD2. CDR3 length: 14 residues. V was pared by 2 bases and J by 5 bases, with 4 bases of the junction left unmatched. CDR1 and CDR2 from the germline V gene are SGDLS and YYNGEE. The CDR3, as DNA: TGTGCCAGCAGCGTTGCTAGCGGAGACAATGAGCAGTTCTTC. This gives the protein CASSVASGDNEQFF. Based on the CDR3 plus reference TRBV9 and TRBJ2-1, the full variable domain is DSGVTQTPKHLITATGQRVTLRCSPRSGDLSVYWYQQSLDQGLQFLIQYYNGEERAKGNILERFSAQQFPDLHSELNLSSLELGDSALYFCASSVASGDNEQFFGPGTRLTVL.